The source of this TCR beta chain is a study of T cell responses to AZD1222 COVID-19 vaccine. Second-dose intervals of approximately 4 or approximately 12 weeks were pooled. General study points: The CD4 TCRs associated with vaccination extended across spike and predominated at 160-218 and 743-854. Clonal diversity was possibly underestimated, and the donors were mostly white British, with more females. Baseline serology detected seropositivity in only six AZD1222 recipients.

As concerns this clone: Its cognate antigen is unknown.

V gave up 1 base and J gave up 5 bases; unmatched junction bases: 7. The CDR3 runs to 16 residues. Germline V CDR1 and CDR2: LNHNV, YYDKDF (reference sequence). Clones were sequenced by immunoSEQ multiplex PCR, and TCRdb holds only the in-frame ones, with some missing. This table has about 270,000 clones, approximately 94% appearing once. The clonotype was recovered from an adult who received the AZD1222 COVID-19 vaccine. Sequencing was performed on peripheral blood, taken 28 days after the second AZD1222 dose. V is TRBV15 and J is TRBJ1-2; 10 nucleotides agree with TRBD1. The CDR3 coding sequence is TGTGCCACCAGCAGAGGAGGGGGACAGGGGCGATATGGCTACACCTTC. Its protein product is CATSRGGGQGRYGYTF.